This passage covers 21 T cell receptor beta chains from one sample sequenced in a study of T cell repertoires in ileal Crohn's disease (dated by TCRdb to between 2018 and 2021). Library prep was done by the immunoSEQ multiplex PCR assay. TCRdb retrieved this table from immuneACCESS and kept in-frame rearrangements only. Not all clones are present; in checked studies, unresolved V genes account for under half, and no reason is known for the remainder. This sample lists a few thousand clones; 55% to 75% were detected once. 9% of the sample is held by the ten biggest clonotypes. This specimen's time point label, interpreted: proximal margin of the surgical specimen (macroscopically non-inflamed). Source material: ileal tissue. The receptors here all came from an adult with Crohn's disease.

The chain has TRBV12-5 and TRBJ2-2, with D uncertain. V lost 1 base and J 6 bases, leaving 0 bases between the germline ends. The germline V gene encodes CDR1 LGHNT and CDR2 FRNRAP. The CDR3 has 11 amino acids. The CDR3 DNA sequence: TGTGCTAGTGGTTTGGCCGGGGAGCTGTTTTTT. As protein: CASGLAGELFF.

The chain couples TRBV7-2 to TRBJ1-5; the D is unclear. This CDR3 contains 16 residues. V lost 4 bases and J 1 base, leaving 14 bases between the germline ends. Looked up from germline, CDR1 is SGHTA and CDR2 is FQGNSA. The CDR3 DNA reads as TGTGCCAGCAGCTCGCAGGCCCCGGGAAGCAATCAGCCCCAGCATTTT. It encodes CASSSQAPGSNQPQHF.

Only a few counts were recorded for this clone. This rearrangement joins TRBV19 to TRBJ2-1, with 9 positions matching TRBD2. The CDR3 runs to 15 residues. Germline assignment: CDR1 LNHDA and CDR2 SQIVND (reference sequence). Trimming took 2 bases from V and 7 from J; bases not matched to a gene: 6. In DNA, the CDR3 is TGTGCCAGTAGTATACTAGCGGGGTACAATAATGAGCAGTTCTTC. Translating gives CASSILAGYNNEQFF.

This chain joins TRBV18 and TRBJ2-3; TRBD2 matches 11 bases. The length of the CDR3 is 16 residues. The trim removed 3 bases at V and 10 bases at J, leaving 12 bases unmatched. Per the germline V gene, CDR1 is KGHSH and CDR2 is LQKENI. The CDR3 nucleotides are TGTGCCAGCTCACCCGATCGACTAGCGGGGACCTCAGCGCAGTATTTT. Amino acid sequence: CASSPDRLAGTSAQYF. The full variable domain, with the rest looked up from reference TRBV18 and TRBJ2-3, is NAGVMQNPRHLVRRRGQEARLRCSPMKGHSHVYWYRQLPEEGLKFMVYLQKENIIDESGMPKERFSAEFPKEGPSILRIQQVVRGDSAAYFCASSPDRLAGTSAQYFGPGTRLTVL.

There are a few counts of this clone. The V call is TRBV11-2, the J call TRBJ2-5, with D tentatively TRBD1 or TRBD2 (5 bases each). CDR1 and CDR2 from the germline V gene are SGHAT and FQNNGV. V shed 5 bases and J shed 1 base, with 11 bases lying between them. The CDR3 is made up of 14 amino acids. The CDR3 reads CASSPSGGQETQYF. CDR3 nucleotides: TGTGCCAGCAGCCCGAGTGGGGGCCAAGAGACCCAGTACTTC.

The chain recombines TRBV7-2 with TRBJ2-3; 10 positions agree with TRBD2. Germline-derived CDR1 and CDR2 are SGHTA and FQGNSA. J gave up 6 bases and V 5 bases, and 8 bases lay outside the gene matches. The CDR3 is 15 amino acids. Here the CDR3 reads CASSPTSGAWDTQYF. The CDR3 nucleotides are TGTGCCAGCAGCCCTACTAGCGGGGCTTGGGATACGCAGTATTTT. Full variable domain (remainder filled in from reference TRBV7-2 and TRBJ2-3): GAGVSQSPSNKVTEKGKDVELRCDPISGHTALYWYRQSLGQGLEFLIYFQGNSAPDKSGLPSDRFSAERTGGSVSTLTIQRTQQEDSAVYLCASSPTSGAWDTQYFGPGTRLTVL.

The CDR3 loop reads CASSPSGGNTIYF. Written as DNA, the CDR3 is TGTGCCAGCTCACCGTCAGGAGGAAACACCATATATTTT. The chain has TRBV18 and TRBJ1-3; D is unresolved. The CDR3 runs 13 residues. The V end was cut by 3 bases, the J end by 4 bases, with 7 bases between. CDR1 KGHSH and CDR2 LQKENI come from the germline V gene.

The chain has TRBV16 and TRBJ1-2; a weak D match, TRBD1 (5 bases). The CDR3 contains 14 residues. Germline CDR1 KGHSY, CDR2 FQNENV. Trimming removed 1 base at V and 6 bases at J, with 12 bases between. The DNA of the CDR3 is TGTGCCAGCAGCCAATTTGAGCAGGGTAATGGCTACACCTTC. Protein product: CASSQFEQGNGYTF.

V usage is TRBV27 and J usage is TRBJ2-3; D unresolved. There are 13 residues in the CDR3. CDR1 and CDR2 from the germline V gene are MNHEY and SMNVEV (reference sequence). The V end lost 7 bases, the J end lost 3 bases, and 11 bases lay between the germline ends. CDR3 nucleotides: TGTGCCAGCACCTTCTCCGGAACAGATACGCAGTATTTT. Encoded protein: CASTFSGTDTQYF.

J is TRBJ2-1 and V is TRBV11-3; D may be TRBD1 (6 bases). V was clipped by 5 bases and J by 0 bases, with 11 bases between them. The CDR3 contains 15 residues. Germline V lookup: CDR1 SGHNT, CDR2 YENEEA. The CDR3 bases are TGTGCCAGCAGCCTACAGGGAGACTCCTACAATGAGCAGTTCTTC. It encodes CASSLQGDSYNEQFF.

The rearrangement joins TRBV29-1 to TRBJ2-3; the D is unclear. CDR3 length equals 14 residues. In germline, CDR1 is SQVTM, CDR2 ANQGSEA. Trimming pared 2 bases from V and 0 bases from J, leaving 9 bases between. In DNA form, the CDR3 reads TGCAGCGTTGAATTCGACAAAAGCACAGATACGCAGTATTTT. As protein: CSVEFDKSTDTQYF.

The genes are TRBV11-2 and TRBJ1-2; D gene uncertain. The germline CDR1 and CDR2 sequences are SGHAT and FQNNGV. V dropped 1 base and J dropped 3 bases, with 3 bases sitting between them. The CDR3 loop spans 12 amino acids. DNA of the CDR3: TGTGCCAGCAGCTTAGGAGACTATGGCTACACCTTC. As protein: CASSLGDYGYTF.

This clone has a handful of counts. As DNA, the CDR3 is TGTGCCAGCTCCTATGTAACTGGCCCCTACGAGCAGTACTTC. Protein: CASSYVTGPYEQYF. V is TRBV7-2 and J is TRBJ2-7; D uncertain. Trimming took 8 bases from V and 2 from J, leaving 16 bases between them. Germline-derived CDR1 and CDR2 are SGHTA and FQGNSA. CDR3 length: 14 amino acids.

This clone was observed a handful of times. The rearrangement joins TRBV5-1 to TRBJ2-7; TRBD2 matches at 7 bases. V dropped 4 bases and J dropped 4; count of bases not matched to a gene: 11. The CDR3 is 15 residues long. CDR1 is SGHRS, CDR2 YFSETQ, per germline. This CDR3 reads CASSDPRGGAYEQYF. Written as DNA, the CDR3 is TGCGCCAGCAGCGACCCGCGGGGAGGGGCGTACGAGCAGTACTTC.

This clone was picked up a small number of times. The gene calls are TRBV27 and TRBJ2-3, with 10 bases fitting TRBD2. The CDR3 consists of 15 residues. Unmatched junction bases numbered 4, after V lost 6 bases and J lost 1 base. Germline V gene data show CDR1 as MNHEY and CDR2 as SMNVEV (reference sequence). The CDR3 sequence is CASRGLAWGTDTQYF. The CDR3 DNA follows: TGTGCCAGCAGGGGACTAGCGTGGGGCACAGATACGCAGTATTTT.

J is TRBJ2-5 and V is TRBV18; D is undetermined. Trimming shortened V by 4 bases and J by 1 base, and 7 bases separated the two germline ends. CDR3 length equals 13 residues. The germline gives CDR1 KGHSH, CDR2 LQKENI. The DNA of the CDR3 is TGTGCCAGCTCACTATCAGTCCAAGAGACCCAGTACTTC. Its translation: CASSLSVQETQYF. Based on the CDR3 plus reference TRBV18 and TRBJ2-5, the full variable domain is NAGVMQNPRHLVRRRGQEARLRCSPMKGHSHVYWYRQLPEEGLKFMVYLQKENIIDESGMPKERFSAEFPKEGPSILRIQQVVRGDSAAYFCASSLSVQETQYFGPGTRLLVL.

This chain joins TRBV18 and TRBJ1-6; the match to TRBD1 covers 8 bases. The V gene end was trimmed by 6 bases and the J gene end by 9 bases; junction bases not matched to a gene: 7. Germline-derived CDR1 and CDR2 are KGHSH and LQKENI. The CDR3 is made up of 14 amino acids. The CDR3 DNA sequence: TGTGCCAGCTCTCCGACAGGGGTAATTTCACCCCTCCACTTT. The encoded protein is CASSPTGVISPLHF.

The V call is TRBV2, the J call TRBJ1-5, with 9 bases matching TRBD1. V shed 6 bases and J 4 bases; nucleotides not matched to a gene: 4. CDR3 size: 14 residues. Germline CDR1 and CDR2: SNHLY and FYNNEI. For the CDR3, the DNA is TGTGCCAGCAGCGGGACAGGGCCGAATCAGCCCCAGCATTTT. Its translation is CASSGTGPNQPQHF. The full variable domain, in which reference TRBV2 and TRBJ1-5 provide the parts outside the CDR3, is EPEVTQTPSHQVTQMGQEVILRCVPISNHLYFYWYRQILGQKVEFLVSFYNNEISEKSEIFDDQFSVERPDGSNFTLKIRSTKLEDSAMYFCASSGTGPNQPQHFGDGTRLSIL.

The V call is TRBV11-1, the J call TRBJ2-5, with a tentative D call TRBD1 (5 bases). Trimming took off 5 bases at V and 6 bases at J, with 10 bases between the two ends. CDR1 is SGHAT, CDR2 FQDESV, per germline (reference sequence). CDR3 length equals 12 residues. The DNA of the CDR3 is TGTGCCAGCAGCCCAGGGATCCAGACCCAGTACTTC. It yields the protein CASSPGIQTQYF.

This clone was detected a few times. This chain joins TRBV4-2 and TRBJ1-1; a weak D match, TRBD1 (5 bases). The CDR3 contains 15 residues. V lost 0 bases and J lost 2, with 10 bases in between. Per germline, CDR1 LGHNA and CDR2 YNFKEQ. Here the CDR3 reads CASSQERGPNTEAFF. The CDR3 DNA reads as TGTGCCAGCAGCCAAGAAAGGGGACCTAACACTGAAGCTTTCTTT.

The chain is built from TRBV30 and TRBJ2-7; 11 nucleotides line up with TRBD1. The J segment lost 3 bases and the V segment lost 4 bases, leaving 5 bases of the junction unmatched. Germline CDR1 GTSNPN, CDR2 SVGIG (reference sequence). The CDR3 has 14 residues. CDR3 loop: CAWTRGQGVYEQYF. As DNA, the CDR3 is TGTGCCTGGACACGGGGACAGGGGGTCTACGAGCAGTACTTC.